The rows below give T cell receptor beta chains drawn from one sample of a study of control samples from healthy donors and cancer patients. TCRdb's copy holds only in-frame clones and misses some; the assay was immunoSEQ multiplex PCR. In the table there are 150,000 to 190,000 clones, over 85% of which are singletons. The sequencing sample was made of blood. These receptors all stem from a man between 45 and 60 years old in good health. CDR3s include the opening cysteine and the closing phenylalanine or tryptophan. D genes are given only for firm matches. Clone size appears in some rows only: once, few, many, or a class for an expanded clone.

clone size	J gene	D gene	V gene	CDR3 protein	CDR3 DNA
.	TRBJ1-2	.	TRBV29-1	CSVSGQGDYGYTF	TGCAGCGTGTCAGGGCAGGGCGACTATGGCTACACCTTC
once	TRBJ1-1	.	TRBV7-3	CASSLRGGLNTEAFF	TGTGCCAGCAGCTTAAGGGGGGGCTTGAACACTGAAGCTTTCTTT
.	TRBJ1-5	TRBD1	TRBV6-5	CASRYDRDSNQPQHF	TGTGCCAGCAGGTACGACAGGGATAGCAATCAGCCCCAGCATTTT
.	TRBJ2-7	.	TRBV3-1/TRBV3-2	CASSQGARGPTYEQYF	TGTGCCAGCAGCCAAGGCGCTAGGGGTCCTACCTACGAGCAGTACTTC
.	TRBJ2-1	.	TRBV5-1	CASSFNSYNEQFF	TGCGCCAGCAGCTTTAACAGTTACAATGAGCAGTTCTTC
.	TRBJ1-1	.	TRBV5-5	CASSLRQMNTEAFF	TGTGCCAGCAGCTTGCGTCAGATGAACACTGAAGCTTTCTTT
.	TRBJ1-5	TRBD1	TRBV2	CASIGTVGQPQHF	TGTGCCAGCATCGGGACAGTGGGTCAGCCCCAGCATTTT
many	TRBJ2-7	.	TRBV28	CASSNPLRGHEQYF	TGTGCCAGCAGCAACCCCCTACGGGGCCACGAGCAGTACTTC
.	TRBJ2-7	.	TRBV4-1	CASSQAQGFSYEQYF	TGCGCCAGCAGCCAAGCTCAGGGGTTCTCCTACGAGCAGTACTTC
.	TRBJ2-7	TRBD2	TRBV10-2	CASSERTSGSHSYF	TGCGCCAGCAGTGAGAGGACTAGCGGGAGTCATTCGTACTTC
.	TRBJ1-5	.	TRBV6-5	CASRAGTASNQPQHF	TGTGCCAGCAGGGCCGGGACGGCAAGCAATCAGCCCCAGCATTTT
once	TRBJ2-7	.	TRBV20-1	CSAQNAYEQYF	TGCAGTGCTCAAAACGCCTACGAGCAGTACTTC
.	TRBJ1-1	.	TRBV7-9	CASSYVGTDEAFF	TGTGCCAGCAGCTACGTCGGAACAGATGAAGCTTTCTTT
.	TRBJ2-3	TRBD2	TRBV24-1	CATSDQTSGRAQYF	TGTGCCACCAGTGACCAGACTAGCGGGAGGGCGCAGTATTTT